The following is a T cell receptor beta chain sequence with its context. This clonotype has only a few counts. No antigen is known for it. Base quality data are lacking; no much larger clone is found one base away. From cysteine to phenylalanine, the CDR3 is 19 amino acids long. The retained sequence is limited to the CDR3, 57 bases, with the frame set at the first base. V loses 2 bases at its end and J loses 1 base; junction bases beyond the gene matches: 9. The germline V gene encodes CDR1 MNHEY and CDR2 SVGAGI. The data belong to a study of blood T cells in healthy people across ages (dated by TCRdb to between 2014 and 2017). With regard to the full study: In model experiments, template switching captured roughly one uniquely barcoded TCR beta cDNA molecule for every two T cells. Using the same blood draw, the study looked at two additional independent replicas of 1 million unique cDNA reads for two donors, one aged 18 to 30 and the other aged 80 or older. To track age-related changes in TCR beta repertoire diversity, the study relied on deep sequencing normalized with unique cDNA molecular identifiers. To avoid experimental bias, donors of different ages were spread randomly across the sequencing lanes. The donors were divided into four age groups: young (average around 17 years), middle-aged (approximately 39), aged (roughly 66) and long-lived (roughly 82). The research as a whole found: Since profiling was done on bulk unsorted PBMCs, naive and antigen-experienced compartments could not be conclusively compared. Estimates of total diversity from one million sequenced T cells were regarded as lower bounds and underestimates. As age increased, observed TCR beta diversity per million T cells dropped in a roughly linear way, and a significant reduction was already evident by age about 40. Compared with the aged group, more naive CD4+ T cells, fewer expanded clones and increased TCR diversity were shown by the long-lived group, suggesting age selection. Because the CMV infection status of the donors was unknown, age-related changes in expanded clonotypes may potentially have been confounded. A strong correlation was found between observed TCR beta diversity and the percentage of naive T cells measured by flow cytometry.

Donors were 30 to 45 systemically healthy Caucasian individuals from Russia aged roughly 6 to 90 years. Each donor gave 8 to 10 milliliters of peripheral blood, collected into EDTA-treated Vacutainer tubes. Ficoll-Paque density-gradient centrifugation was used to isolate PBMCs, with at least 6.5 million obtained per sample. Trizol reagent was used to extract total RNA from PBMCs, with at least 6 micrograms per sample. For every donor, flow cytometry on a PBMC aliquot measured the percentage of naive CD45RAhigh/CD27high T cells. Library prep was done by 5' RACE. A second PCR of about 6 to 12 cycles was run with a J-beta primer mix and a sample-barcoded 5' primer. Each TCR beta cDNA molecule received a unique molecular identifier from a template-switch 5' adaptor carrying 12 random nucleotides. Each sample yielded at least 3 million CDR3-containing paired-end reads. The Mint cDNA synthesis kit, primed by a TRBC-specific oligonucleotide, was used to synthesize first-strand cDNA from all RNA. Following uracil-DNA glycosylase treatment, a first 18-cycle PCR with universal primers M1SS and BC2_uni_R was performed on all cDNA. The published analysis was carried out like this. For normalization, 1 million high-quality reads were randomly selected from each sample, with every read carrying a distinct molecular identifier. Instead of being binned into consensus sequences, reads with shared molecular identifiers were discarded. MiTCR, run with a Q25 quality threshold and the strictest error-elimination algorithm, handled CDR3 identification, clonotype clustering and error correction. Lower-bound total TCR beta diversity was estimated with a nonparametric unseen species model using Euler transformation. The public reads were reprocessed in TCRdb via fastp at Q25 and MiXCR, keeping in-frame beta chains. CDR3 protein duplicates are merged, each entry listing the most common genes and DNA. TCRdb's processing, not the authors', yielded these V and J calls. Across this sample there are 1.8 million or so distinct CDR3 sequences, with more than 35% seen only once. The ten largest make up under 25% of the sample.

The chain is made from TRBV6-5 and TRBJ2-5, and 14 bases in between align with TRBD2. This clonotype was obtained from a human donor in good health. Material for sequencing was blood. The nucleotides are TGTGCCAGCAGTTACCCGGGACTAGCGGGGGTGTATGGCCAAGAGACCCAGTACTTC. Protein translation: CASSYPGLAGVYGQETQYF.